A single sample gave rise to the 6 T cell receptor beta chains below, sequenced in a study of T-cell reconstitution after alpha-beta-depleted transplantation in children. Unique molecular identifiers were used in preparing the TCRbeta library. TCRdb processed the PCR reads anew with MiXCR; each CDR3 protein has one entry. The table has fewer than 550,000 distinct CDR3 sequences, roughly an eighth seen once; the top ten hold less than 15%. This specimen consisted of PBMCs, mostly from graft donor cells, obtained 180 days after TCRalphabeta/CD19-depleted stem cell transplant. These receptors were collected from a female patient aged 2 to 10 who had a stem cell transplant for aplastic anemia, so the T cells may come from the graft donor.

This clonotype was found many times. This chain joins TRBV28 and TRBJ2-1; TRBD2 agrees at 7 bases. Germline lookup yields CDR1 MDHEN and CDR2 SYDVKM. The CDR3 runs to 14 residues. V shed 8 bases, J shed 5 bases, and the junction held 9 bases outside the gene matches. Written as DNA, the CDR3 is TGTGCCAGCGGACCTGGGCTAGCGGACAATGAGCAGTTCTTC. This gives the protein CASGPGLADNEQFF.

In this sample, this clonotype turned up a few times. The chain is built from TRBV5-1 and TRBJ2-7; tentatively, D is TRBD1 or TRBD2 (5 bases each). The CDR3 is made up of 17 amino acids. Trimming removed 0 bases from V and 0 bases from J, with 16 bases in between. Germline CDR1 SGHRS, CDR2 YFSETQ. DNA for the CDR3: TGCGCCAGCAGCTTGGGACTCCGGGACGGGCCCTCCTACGAGCAGTACGTC. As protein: CASSLGLRDGPSYEQYV.

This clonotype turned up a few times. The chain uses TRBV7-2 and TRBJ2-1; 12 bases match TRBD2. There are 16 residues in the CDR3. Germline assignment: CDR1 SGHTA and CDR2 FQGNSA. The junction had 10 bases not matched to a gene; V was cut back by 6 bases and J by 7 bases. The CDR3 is CASSYPSGRAGNEQFF. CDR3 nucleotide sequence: TGTGCCAGCAGTTATCCTAGCGGGAGGGCCGGTAATGAGCAGTTCTTC.

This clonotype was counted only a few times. Here the CDR3 reads CSARGELAGENEQFF. The CDR3 DNA sequence: TGCAGTGCTAGGGGGGAACTAGCGGGAGAAAATGAGCAGTTCTTC. J is TRBJ2-1 and V is TRBV20-1, with 11 bases aligning to TRBD2. Germline V gene sequence: CDR1 DFQATT, CDR2 SNEGSKA (reference sequence). CDR3 length: 15 amino acids. The V and J ends lost 3 bases and 7 bases, in that order; junction bases with no gene match: 8.

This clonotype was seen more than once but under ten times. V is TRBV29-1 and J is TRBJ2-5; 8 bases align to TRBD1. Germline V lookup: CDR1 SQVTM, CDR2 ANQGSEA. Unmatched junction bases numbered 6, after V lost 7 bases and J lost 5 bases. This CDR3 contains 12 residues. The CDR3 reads CSAGQGSETQYF. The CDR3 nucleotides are TGCAGCGCAGGACAGGGTTCCGAGACCCAGTACTTC.

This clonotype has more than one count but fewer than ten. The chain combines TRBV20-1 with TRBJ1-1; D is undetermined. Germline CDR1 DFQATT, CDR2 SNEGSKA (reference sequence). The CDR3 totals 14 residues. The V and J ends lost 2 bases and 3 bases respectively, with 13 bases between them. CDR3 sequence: CSARLRHLDTEAFF. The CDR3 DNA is TGCAGTGCTAGACTCAGACACTTAGACACTGAAGCTTTCTTT.